This entry describes one T cell receptor (beta chain). Its antigen remains unknown. This entry belongs to a study of cytomegalovirus exposure and HLA in healthy donors. Whole-study context: Among about 179 million T cells, an earlier analysis found roughly 100 million unique TCR beta sequences.

The primer mix had 60 Vbeta and 13 Jbeta primers. Generated by immunoSEQ multiplex PCR, the TCRdb table keeps only in-frame clones and is missing some. Recorded here are fewer than 95,000 clones; the top ten clones represent approximately 4.5%. Study-wide findings and caveats: The dataset shows that most TCR sequences were rare, while some public TCRs occurred in many donors.

Per germline, CDR1 MDHEN and CDR2 SYDVKM. The CDR3 is made up of 13 amino acids. The V segment lost 9 bases and the J segment 6 bases; nucleotides outside the gene matches: 8. What was sequenced was PBMCs. This rearrangement joins TRBV28 to TRBJ2-7; 10 bases match TRBD1. This clonotype was sampled from a woman in her thirties or forties in good health and CMV-seropositive. Here the CDR3 reads CASYSGTGVEQYF. As DNA, the CDR3 is TGTGCCAGTTACTCCGGGACAGGGGTCGAGCAGTACTTC.